The 14 T cell receptor beta chains in this list originate from one sample, sequenced in a study of blood T cell repertoires in COVID-19. The protocol was immunoSEQ multiplex PCR, while the TCRdb copy is restricted to in-frame clones and leaves out a portion. The repertoire holds 200,000 to 250,000 clones, with about 90% as singletons. Sequencing was done on a sample of PBMCs or T cells enriched from blood (not recorded which). These receptors originate from a man aged 30 to 45 who had recovered from COVID-19.

The CDR3, as DNA: TGCGCCAGCAGAACCGGGAGGGCGAAGCCCTACGAGCAGTACTTC. It translates to CASRTGRAKPYEQYF. The V call is TRBV5-1, the J call TRBJ2-7, with 8 bases aligning to TRBD2. Germline CDR1 is SGHRS and CDR2 is YFSETQ. The CDR3 has 15 amino acids. The junction had 9 bases not matched to a gene; V was cut back by 5 bases and J by 2 bases.

V and J are TRBV3-1 (or the pseudogene TRBV3-2) and TRBJ1-2, with TRBD1 matching 9 bases. CDR3 length: 16 residues. J lost 3 bases, V lost 4 bases, and 9 bases had no gene match. Germline V gene data show CDR1 as LGHDT and CDR2 as YNNKEL (reference sequence). Here the CDR3 reads CASSPTRTGAYYGYTF. In DNA, the CDR3 is TGTGCCAGCAGCCCGACGCGGACAGGGGCGTACTATGGCTACACCTTC.

The chain has TRBV13 and TRBJ1-2; D is unclear. The CDR3 loop spans 13 amino acids. Germline V gives CDR1 PRHDT, CDR2 FYEKMQ (reference sequence). Trimming removed 2 bases from V and 5 bases from J, with 9 bases in between. In nucleotides, the CDR3 is TGTGCCAGCAGCTTAAATCGGCGGTATGGCTACACCTTC. Residues: CASSLNRRYGYTF.

The gene calls are TRBV6-1 and TRBJ1-6; D is undetermined. Germline values: CDR1 MNHNS, CDR2 SASEGT. CDR3 size: 16 residues. Trimming left V 2 bases short and J 8 bases short, with 16 bases between. CDR3 amino acids: CASSERGGIADSPLHF. The CDR3 DNA follows: TGTGCCAGCAGTGAAAGAGGAGGGATTGCGGATTCACCCCTCCACTTT.

This rearrangement joins TRBV27 to TRBJ2-7; 10 nucleotides agree with TRBD2. The CDR3 has 14 amino acids. CDR1 is MNHEY, CDR2 SMNVEV, per germline (reference sequence). V was pared by 5 bases and J by 6 bases, with 7 bases of the junction left unmatched. The CDR3 DNA is TGTGCCAGCAGTCCGGGACTAGCGCTAGTCGAGCAGTACTTC. Residues: CASSPGLALVEQYF.

This clone was seen a single time. J is TRBJ2-1 and V is TRBV12-3 or TRBV12-4; D call uncertain. V gave up 4 bases and J gave up 5 bases, with 9 bases separating them. CDR3 length: 13 residues. The CDR3 nucleotides are TGTGCCAGCAGTTACAGCCCCAACAATGAGCAGTTCTTC. This sequence encodes CASSYSPNNEQFF.

The CDR3 is CASSQGDRGRDYGYTF. The CDR3 DNA reads TGTGCCAGCAGCCAGGGGGACAGGGGGCGAGACTATGGCTACACCTTC. The V and J genes are TRBV3-1 (or the pseudogene TRBV3-2) and TRBJ1-2; 12 nucleotides line up with TRBD1. The CDR3 loop spans 16 amino acids. Germline CDR1 and CDR2: LGHDT and YNNKEL (reference sequence). The ends lost 3 bases at V and 3 bases at J; junction bases unmatched: 5.

This clone was counted only a few times. This rearrangement joins TRBV19 to TRBJ1-5; D is unclear. Trimming removed 6 bases from V and 2 bases from J, with 11 bases in between. Germline V gene data show CDR1 as LNHDA and CDR2 as SQIVND (reference sequence). The CDR3 extends over 14 amino acids. The DNA for the CDR3 is TGTGCCAGTAGGAAAATGGCAGGCAATCAGCCCCAGCATTTT. It translates to CASRKMAGNQPQHF.

This clone was counted a single time. The CDR3 sequence is CASSTMVRNEKLFF. The CDR3 DNA sequence: TGTGCCAGCAGCACCATGGTCAGGAATGAAAAACTGTTTTTT. The chain has TRBV7-8 and TRBJ1-4, with D hard to call. CDR3 length equals 14 residues. Trimming removed 5 bases from V and 5 bases from J, with 12 bases in between. Germline V gene data show CDR1 as SGHVS and CDR2 as FQNEAQ.

This clone occurred once. The chain employs TRBV6-5 and TRBJ1-3; D not certain. With 6 bases removed from V and 2 bases from J, the gap between germline ends came to 11 bases. CDR1 MNHEY and CDR2 SVGAGI come from the germline V gene. This CDR3 spans 14 amino acids. As DNA, the CDR3 is TGTGCCAGCAGCCCAGGTTCTACTGGAAACACCATATATTTT. Encoded protein: CASSPGSTGNTIYF.

The chain has TRBV19 and TRBJ1-5; TRBD1 is a possible D gene (6 bases). The CDR3 length is 13 residues. Per germline, CDR1 LNHDA and CDR2 SQIVND (reference sequence). V was clipped by 5 bases and J by 6 bases, with 11 bases between them. DNA for the CDR3: TGTGCCAGTAGTGTACAGGGTTTTCAGCCCCAGCATTTT. Translation: CASSVQGFQPQHF. Drawing the rest from reference TRBV19 and TRBJ1-5, the complete variable domain is DGGITQSPKYLFRKEGQNVTLSCEQNLNHDAMYWYRQDPGQGLRLIYYSQIVNDFQKGDIAEGYSVSREKKESFPLTVTSAQKNPTAFYLCASSVQGFQPQHFGDGTRLSIL.

V is TRBV27 and J is TRBJ1-4; 8 bases are a match to TRBD1. CDR1 MNHEY and CDR2 SMNVEV come from the germline V gene (reference sequence). The CDR3 is 14 residues long. The V gene end was trimmed by 8 bases and the J gene end by 8 bases; junction bases not matched to a gene: 10. Here the CDR3 DNA reads TGTGCCAGCCTTCACAGGGGGATCGGGGAAAAACTGTTTTTT. Translated, it gives CASLHRGIGEKLFF.

This clone has more than one count but fewer than ten. This chain connects TRBV10-3 to TRBJ1-2, with D maybe TRBD1 (6 bases). Germline V gene data show CDR1 as ENHRY and CDR2 as SYGVKD. Trimming removed 6 bases at V and 4 bases at J, with 18 bases between. The CDR3 has 15 residues. CDR3 sequence reads: CAIRDDAGAIYGYTF. In DNA, the CDR3 is TGTGCCATCAGAGATGATGCAGGGGCCATCTATGGCTACACCTTC.

This chain joins TRBV29-1 and TRBJ2-7, with D possibly matching TRBD2 (6 bases). V lost 5 bases and J 6 bases, leaving 17 bases between the germline ends. This CDR3 has 13 residues. Germline V gene data show CDR1 as SQVTM and CDR2 as ANQGSEA. The CDR3 sequence is CSVSTILTSEQYF. The DNA of the CDR3 is TGCAGCGTTAGCACGATCCTGACTAGCGAGCAGTACTTC.